This T cell receptor beta chain was identified in a study of cytomegalovirus exposure and HLA in healthy donors. About the study: A subsequent analysis reported that the approximately 120 validation repertoires were produced on the same platform that had also been used for the 600 to 700 first-cohort repertoires. Study-wide results and caveats: The classifier reportedly diagnosed cytomegalovirus status with high specificity and sensitivity. In vitro assays verified that three CMV-associated chains recognized CMV antigens specifically.

Assay used: immunoSEQ multiplex PCR; TCRdb lists only in-frame clones, some missing. The sample includes 140,000 to 150,000 clones, approximately 94% of them seen just once. With V trimmed by 4 bases and J by 6 bases, 8 bases remained unmatched. CDR1 and CDR2 (germline): LNHDA, SQIVND (reference sequence). The length of the CDR3 is 14 residues. A remark on this clone: Its antigen is still unknown.

The receptor's source is a man in his late teens or twenties in good health and CMV-seropositive. The sample consisted of PBMCs. The chain combines TRBV19 with TRBJ1-1; TRBD1 matches 7 bases. CDR3 sequence reads: CASSTLHRGPEAFF. The CDR3 coding sequence is TGTGCCAGTAGTACCCTTCACAGGGGCCCTGAAGCTTTCTTT.